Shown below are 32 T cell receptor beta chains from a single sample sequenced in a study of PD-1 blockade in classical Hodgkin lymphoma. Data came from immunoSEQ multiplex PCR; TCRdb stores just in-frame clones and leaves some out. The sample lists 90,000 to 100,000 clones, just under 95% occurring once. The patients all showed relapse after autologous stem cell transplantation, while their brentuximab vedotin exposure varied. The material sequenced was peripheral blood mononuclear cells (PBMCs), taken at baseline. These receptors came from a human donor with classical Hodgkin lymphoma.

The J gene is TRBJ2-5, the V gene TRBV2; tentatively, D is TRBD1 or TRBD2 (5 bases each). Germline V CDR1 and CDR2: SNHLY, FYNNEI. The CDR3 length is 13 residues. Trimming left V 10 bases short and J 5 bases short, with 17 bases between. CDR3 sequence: CATLGLGRETQYF. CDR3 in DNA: TGTGCCACCCTTGGACTGGGACGGGAGACCCAGTACTTC.

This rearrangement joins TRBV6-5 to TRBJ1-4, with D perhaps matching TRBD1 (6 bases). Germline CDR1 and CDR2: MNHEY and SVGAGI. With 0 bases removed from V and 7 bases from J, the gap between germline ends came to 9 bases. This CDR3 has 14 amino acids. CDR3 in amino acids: CASSYSGQSEKLFF. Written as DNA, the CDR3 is TGTGCCAGCAGTTACTCCGGACAGAGTGAAAAACTGTTTTTT.

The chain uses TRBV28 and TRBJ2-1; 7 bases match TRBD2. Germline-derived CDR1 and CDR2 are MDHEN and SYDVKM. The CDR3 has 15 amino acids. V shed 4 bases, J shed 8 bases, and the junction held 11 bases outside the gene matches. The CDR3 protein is CASSSRRLGRDEQFF. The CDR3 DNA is TGTGCCAGCAGTTCCCGGAGACTAGGGAGGGATGAGCAGTTCTTC.

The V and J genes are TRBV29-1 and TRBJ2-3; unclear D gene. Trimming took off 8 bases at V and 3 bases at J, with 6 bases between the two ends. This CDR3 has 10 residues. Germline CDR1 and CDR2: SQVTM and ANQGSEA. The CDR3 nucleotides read TGCAGCTTGAGAACAGATACGCAGTATTTT. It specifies CSLRTDTQYF.

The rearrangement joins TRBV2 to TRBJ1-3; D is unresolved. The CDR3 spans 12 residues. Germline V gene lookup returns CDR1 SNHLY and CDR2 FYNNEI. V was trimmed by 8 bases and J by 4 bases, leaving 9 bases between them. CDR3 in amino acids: CASSNAGNTIYF. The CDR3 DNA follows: TGTGCCAGCTCGAATGCGGGAAACACCATATATTTT.

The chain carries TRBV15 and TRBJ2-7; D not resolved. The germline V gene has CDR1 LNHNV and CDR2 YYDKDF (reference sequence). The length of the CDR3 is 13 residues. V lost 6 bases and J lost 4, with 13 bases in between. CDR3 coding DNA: TGTGCCACCAGGGCATTTAGCAGATACGAGCAGTACTTC. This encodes CATRAFSRYEQYF.

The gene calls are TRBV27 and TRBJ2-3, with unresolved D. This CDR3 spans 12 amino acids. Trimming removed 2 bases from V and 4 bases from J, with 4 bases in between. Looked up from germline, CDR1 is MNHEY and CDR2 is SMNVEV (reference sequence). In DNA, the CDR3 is TGTGCCAGCAGTTTAAGCCCAGATACGCAGTATTTT. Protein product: CASSLSPDTQYF.

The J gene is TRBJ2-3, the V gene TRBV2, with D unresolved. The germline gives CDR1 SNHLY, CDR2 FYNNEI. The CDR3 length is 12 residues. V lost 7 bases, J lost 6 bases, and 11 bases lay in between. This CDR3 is CASKRGRDTQYF. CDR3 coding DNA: TGTGCCAGCAAACGTGGGCGCGATACGCAGTATTTT.

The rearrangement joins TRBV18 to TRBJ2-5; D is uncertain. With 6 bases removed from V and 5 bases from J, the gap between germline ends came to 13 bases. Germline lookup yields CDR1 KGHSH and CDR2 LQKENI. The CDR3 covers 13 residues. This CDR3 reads CASSIKRAETQYF. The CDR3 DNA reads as TGTGCCAGCTCTATAAAAAGAGCGGAGACCCAGTACTTC.

CDR3 loop: CASSLFGAGELFF. The DNA for the CDR3 is TGTGCCAGCAGTTTATTTGGGGCCGGGGAGCTGTTTTTT. The J gene is TRBJ2-2, the V gene TRBV28; no reliable D call. Germline V gene lookup returns CDR1 MDHEN and CDR2 SYDVKM. This CDR3 has 13 residues. The V and J ends lost 1 base and 6 bases respectively, with 6 bases between them.

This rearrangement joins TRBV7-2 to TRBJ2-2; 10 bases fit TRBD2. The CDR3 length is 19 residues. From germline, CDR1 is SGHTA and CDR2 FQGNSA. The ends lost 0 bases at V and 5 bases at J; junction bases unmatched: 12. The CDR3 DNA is TGTGCCAGCAGCTTAGCCCCACAGCGGGAGGGATCTAGAACCGGGGAGCTGTTTTTT. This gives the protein CASSLAPQREGSRTGELFF.

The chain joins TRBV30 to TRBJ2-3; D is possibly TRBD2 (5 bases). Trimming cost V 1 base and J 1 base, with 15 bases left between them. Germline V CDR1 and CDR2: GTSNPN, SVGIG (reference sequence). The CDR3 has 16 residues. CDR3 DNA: TGTGCCTGGAGTGGCGGGCGAAAGACTGGCACAGATACGCAGTATTTT. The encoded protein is CAWSGGRKTGTDTQYF.

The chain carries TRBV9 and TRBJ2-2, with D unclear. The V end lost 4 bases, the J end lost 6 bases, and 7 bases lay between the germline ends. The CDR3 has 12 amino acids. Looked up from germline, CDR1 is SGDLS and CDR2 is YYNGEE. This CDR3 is CASSPEAGELFF. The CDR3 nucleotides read TGTGCCAGCAGCCCCGAGGCCGGGGAGCTGTTTTTT.

CDR3 in DNA: TGCGCCAGCAGTTCGGCCTCTAACCATAACTATGGCTACACCTTC. Its translation: CASSSASNHNYGYTF. V gene TRBV10-2 combines with J gene TRBJ1-2; D call uncertain. The V end was cut by 5 bases, the J end by 1 base, with 14 bases between. CDR1 and CDR2 from the germline V gene are WSHSY and SAAADI. The CDR3 length is 15 residues.

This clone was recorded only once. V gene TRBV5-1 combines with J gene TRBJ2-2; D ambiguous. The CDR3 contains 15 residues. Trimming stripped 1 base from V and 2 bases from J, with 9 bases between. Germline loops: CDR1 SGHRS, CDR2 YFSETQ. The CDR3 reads CASSLKGSNTGELFF. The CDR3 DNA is TGCGCCAGCAGCTTGAAGGGCAGTAACACCGGGGAGCTGTTTTTT.

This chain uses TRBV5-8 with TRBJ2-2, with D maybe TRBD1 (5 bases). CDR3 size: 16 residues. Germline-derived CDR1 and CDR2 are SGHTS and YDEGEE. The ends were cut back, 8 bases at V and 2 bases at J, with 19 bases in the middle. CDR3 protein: CARQVILGPNTGELFF. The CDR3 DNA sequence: TGTGCCAGACAGGTCATTCTCGGACCAAACACCGGGGAGCTGTTTTTT. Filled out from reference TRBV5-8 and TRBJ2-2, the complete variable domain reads EAGVTQSPTHLIKTRGQQATLRCSPISGHTSVYWYQQALGLGLQFLLWYDEGEERNRGNFPPRFSGRQFPNYSSELNVNALELEDSALYLCARQVILGPNTGELFFGEGSRLTVL.

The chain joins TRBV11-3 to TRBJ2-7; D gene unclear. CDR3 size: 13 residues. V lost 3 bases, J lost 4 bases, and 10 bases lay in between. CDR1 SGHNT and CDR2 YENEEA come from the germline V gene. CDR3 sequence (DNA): TGTGCCAGCAGCTTCGGAGTGGCTTACGAGCAGTACTTC. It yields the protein CASSFGVAYEQYF.

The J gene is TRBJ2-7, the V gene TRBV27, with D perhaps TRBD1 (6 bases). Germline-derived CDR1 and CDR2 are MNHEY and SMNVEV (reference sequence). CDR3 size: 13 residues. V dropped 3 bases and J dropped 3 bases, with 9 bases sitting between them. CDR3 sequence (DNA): TGTGCCAGCAGTTTGGTAGGGGGCTACGAGCAGTACTTC. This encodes CASSLVGGYEQYF.

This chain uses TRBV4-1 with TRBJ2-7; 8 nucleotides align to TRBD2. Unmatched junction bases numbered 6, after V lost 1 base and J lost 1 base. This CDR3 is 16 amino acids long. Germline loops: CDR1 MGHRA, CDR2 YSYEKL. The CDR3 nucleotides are TGCGCCAGCAGCCAAGTGGTGGCGGGAGGTTCCTACGAGCAGTACTTC. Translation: CASSQVVAGGSYEQYF.

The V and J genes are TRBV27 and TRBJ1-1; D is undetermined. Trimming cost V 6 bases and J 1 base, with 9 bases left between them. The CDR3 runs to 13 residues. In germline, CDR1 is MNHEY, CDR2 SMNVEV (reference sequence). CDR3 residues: CASSLAGNTEAFF. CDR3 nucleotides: TGTGCCAGCAGCCTCGCAGGGAACACTGAAGCTTTCTTT.

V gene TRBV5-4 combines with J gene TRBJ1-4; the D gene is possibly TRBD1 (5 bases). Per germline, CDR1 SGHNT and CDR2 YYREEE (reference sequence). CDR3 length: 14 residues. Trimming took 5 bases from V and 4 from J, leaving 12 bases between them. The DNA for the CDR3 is TGTGCCAGCAGACGGGACTTGCGTAATGAAAAACTGTTTTTT. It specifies CASRRDLRNEKLFF. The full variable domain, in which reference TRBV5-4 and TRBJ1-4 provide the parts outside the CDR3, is ETGVTQSPTHLIKTRGQQVTLRCSSQSGHNTVSWYQQALGQGPQFIFQYYREEENGRGNFPPRFSGLQFPNYSSELNVNALELDDSALYLCASRRDLRNEKLFFGSGTQLSVL.

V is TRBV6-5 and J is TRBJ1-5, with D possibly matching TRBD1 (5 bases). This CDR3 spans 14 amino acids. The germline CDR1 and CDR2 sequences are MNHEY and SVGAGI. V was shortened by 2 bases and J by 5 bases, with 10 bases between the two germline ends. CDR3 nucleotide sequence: TGTGCCAGCAGTTACAGGGTAGGGGATCAGCCCCAGCATTTT. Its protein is CASSYRVGDQPQHF.

The CDR3, as DNA: TGTGCCAGCAGTCCCACAGGGTGGGTTAGTGGAAACACCATATATTTT. This translates into CASSPTGWVSGNTIYF. V and J are TRBV6-6 and TRBJ1-3, with D possibly TRBD1 on 6 matching bases. Germline-derived CDR1 and CDR2 are MNHNY and SVGAGI (reference sequence). The CDR3 is 16 amino acids. V was pared by 5 bases and J by 3 bases, with 17 bases between.

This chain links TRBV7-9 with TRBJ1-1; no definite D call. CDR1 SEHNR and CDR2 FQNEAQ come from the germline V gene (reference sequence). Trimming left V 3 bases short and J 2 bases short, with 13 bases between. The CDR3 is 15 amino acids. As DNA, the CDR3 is TGTGCCAGCAGCTTCCACCTGGACGGAAACACTGAAGCTTTCTTT. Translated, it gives CASSFHLDGNTEAFF.

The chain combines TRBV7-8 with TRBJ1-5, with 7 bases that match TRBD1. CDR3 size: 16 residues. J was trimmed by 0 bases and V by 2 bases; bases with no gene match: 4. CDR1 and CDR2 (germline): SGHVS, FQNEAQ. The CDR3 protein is CASSLLTGNSNQPQHF. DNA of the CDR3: TGTGCCAGCAGCTTACTGACAGGGAATAGCAATCAGCCCCAGCATTTT.

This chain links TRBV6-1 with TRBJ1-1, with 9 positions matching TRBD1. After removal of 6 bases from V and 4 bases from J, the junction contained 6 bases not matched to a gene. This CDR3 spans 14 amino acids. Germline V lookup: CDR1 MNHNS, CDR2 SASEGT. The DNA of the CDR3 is TGTGCCAGCAGACGGGACAGGGTGCTCACTGAAGCTTTCTTT. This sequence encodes CASRRDRVLTEAFF.

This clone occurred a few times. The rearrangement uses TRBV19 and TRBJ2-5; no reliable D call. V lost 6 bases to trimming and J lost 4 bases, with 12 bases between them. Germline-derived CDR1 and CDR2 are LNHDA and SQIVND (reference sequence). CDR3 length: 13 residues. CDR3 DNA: TGTGCCAGTAGCCCCGCCCGTGGAGAGACCCAGTACTTC. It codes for CASSPARGETQYF.

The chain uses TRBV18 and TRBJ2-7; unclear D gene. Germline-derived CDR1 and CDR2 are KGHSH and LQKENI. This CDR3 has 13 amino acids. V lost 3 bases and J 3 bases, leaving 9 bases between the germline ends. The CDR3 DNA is TGTGCCAGCTCACCCATAGCCGACTACGAGCAGTACTTC. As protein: CASSPIADYEQYF. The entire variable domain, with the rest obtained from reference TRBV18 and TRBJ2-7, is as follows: NAGVMQNPRHLVRRRGQEARLRCSPMKGHSHVYWYRQLPEEGLKFMVYLQKENIIDESGMPKERFSAEFPKEGPSILRIQQVVRGDSAAYFCASSPIADYEQYFGPGTRLTVT.

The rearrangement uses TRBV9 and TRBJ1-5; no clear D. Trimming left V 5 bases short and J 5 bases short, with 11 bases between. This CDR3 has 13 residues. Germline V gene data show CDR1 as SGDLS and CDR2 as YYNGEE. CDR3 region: CASSSRRDQPQHF. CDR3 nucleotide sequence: TGTGCCAGCAGTTCACGTCGGGATCAGCCCCAGCATTTT.

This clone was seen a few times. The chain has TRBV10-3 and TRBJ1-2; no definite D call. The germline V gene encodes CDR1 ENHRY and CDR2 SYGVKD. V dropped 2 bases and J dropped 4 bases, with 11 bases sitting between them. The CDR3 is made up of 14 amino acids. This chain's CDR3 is CAISEGQASYGYTF. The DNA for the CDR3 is TGTGCCATCAGTGAGGGCCAGGCATCCTATGGCTACACCTTC.

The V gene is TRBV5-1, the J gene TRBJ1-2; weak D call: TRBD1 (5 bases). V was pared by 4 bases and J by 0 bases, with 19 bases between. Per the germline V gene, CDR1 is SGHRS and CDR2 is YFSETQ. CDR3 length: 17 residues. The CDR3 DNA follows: TGCGCCAGCAGCCCGGGGCAGGCGGGGGGTTCTAACTATGGCTACACCTTC. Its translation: CASSPGQAGGSNYGYTF.

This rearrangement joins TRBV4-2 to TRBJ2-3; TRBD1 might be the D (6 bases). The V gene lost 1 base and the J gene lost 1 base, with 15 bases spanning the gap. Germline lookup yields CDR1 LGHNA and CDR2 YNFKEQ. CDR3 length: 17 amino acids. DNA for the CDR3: TGTGCCAGCAGCCAAGCCGGATGGACAGCTGGCACAGATACGCAGTATTTT. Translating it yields CASSQAGWTAGTDTQYF.